This T cell receptor beta chain was recovered during a study of immune evolution from preneoplasia to lung adenocarcinoma. TCRdb's copy holds only in-frame clones and misses some; the assay was immunoSEQ multiplex PCR. The sample lists some 8,300 clones; roughly four fifths were seen once. Study-level results: Normal lung had the highest top T cell clone frequencies.

About this clone: Its antigen is still unknown.

The receptor was derived from a person aged 50-70 years with lung adenocarcinoma. Sequenced input: FFPE invasive lung adenocarcinoma tissue.

CDR3 loop: CASSLPGTGFNRGYTF. DNA of the CDR3: TGTGCCAGCAGCTTGCCTGGGACAGGGTTTAATAGAGGCTACACCTTC. The V gene is TRBV5-6, the J gene TRBJ1-2; 9 bases are shared with TRBD1. V lost 1 base, J lost 8 bases, and 12 bases stayed unmatched. Germline-derived CDR1 and CDR2 are SGHDT and YYEEEE. The CDR3 has 16 residues.